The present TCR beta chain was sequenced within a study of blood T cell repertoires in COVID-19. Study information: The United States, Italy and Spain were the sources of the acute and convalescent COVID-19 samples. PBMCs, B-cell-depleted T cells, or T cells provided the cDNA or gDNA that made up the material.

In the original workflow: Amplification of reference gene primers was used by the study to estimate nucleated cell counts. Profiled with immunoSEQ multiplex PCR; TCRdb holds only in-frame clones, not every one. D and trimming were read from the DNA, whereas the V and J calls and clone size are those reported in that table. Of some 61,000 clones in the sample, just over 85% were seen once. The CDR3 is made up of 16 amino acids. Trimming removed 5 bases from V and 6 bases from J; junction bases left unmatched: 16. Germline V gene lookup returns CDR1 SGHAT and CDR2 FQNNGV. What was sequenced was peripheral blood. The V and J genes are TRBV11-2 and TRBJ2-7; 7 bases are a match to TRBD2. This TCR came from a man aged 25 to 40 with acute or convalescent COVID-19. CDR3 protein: CASSTQPGGRSREQYF. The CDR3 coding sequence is TGTGCCAGCAGCACCCAACCGGGGGGACGTAGTCGCGAGCAGTACTTC.